This TCR beta chain was retrieved from a study of blood T cells in healthy people across ages. Germline-derived CDR1 and CDR2 are SEHNR and FQNEAQ (reference sequence). After removal of 4 bases from V and 4 bases from J, the junction contained 7 bases not matched to a gene. There are 15 residues in the CDR3. Using a J-beta primer mix together with a sample-barcoded 5' primer, a second PCR was run for roughly 7 to 11 cycles. TCRdb re-called the 5' RACE reads through MiXCR, storing one row per CDR3 protein. The data hold about 540,000 distinct CDR3 sequences, with nearly 25% observed a single time. This same sample was also taken into another study, of T cells of mothers and their children.

This chain joins TRBV7-9 and TRBJ2-1, with 7 positions matching TRBD1. The sample taken for sequencing was blood. The receptor was derived from a boy between 5 and 17 years old in good health. The CDR3 coding sequence is TGTGCCAGCAGCTCGCAGACAGGGCAATACAATGAGCAGTTCTTC. Translating gives CASSSQTGQYNEQFF.